This T cell receptor (beta chain) was identified during a study of identical twins. Whole-study results and caveats: Reduced insertions were recorded for abundant cord blood beta clonotypes, with no such pattern in memory repertoires. Its conclusions, products of cross-sectional statistical analysis, did not come from following the same donors.

J lost 3 bases, V lost 5 bases, and 7 bases had no gene match. This CDR3 contains 16 residues. Per germline, CDR1 LGHNA and CDR2 YSLEER. Each cDNA held unique molecular identifiers, and template switching gave it a universal primer site. TCRdb itself ran the 5' RACE reads through MiXCR, one entry per CDR3 protein. The sample consists of around 480,000 distinct CDR3 sequences, 12% to 15% of them appearing once. Concerning this clonotype itself: Its antigen remains unidentified.

The data were also submitted as part of a second study, on yellow fever vaccine responses in identical twins.

This receptor was obtained from a woman under 30 in good health. Source material: CD4+ T cells sorted from blood. The V call is TRBV4-3, the J call TRBJ2-1; 10 nucleotides align to TRBD2. This CDR3 is CASSSRTSGHYNEQFF. CDR3 bases: TGCGCCAGCAGCTCCCGGACTAGCGGACACTACAATGAGCAGTTCTTC.